The 19 T cell receptor beta chains below were found in one sample sequenced in a study of T cells in Graves' hyperthyroidism and ophthalmopathy. Regions amplified from RNA transcripts were the TCR beta CDR3 regions. The primer set for the first-round RT-PCR of the TCR CDR3 was HTBI. TCRdb reprocessed the multiplex PCR reads via MiXCR and lists one record per CDR3 protein. This table holds about 410,000 distinct CDR3 sequences, about 15% found once. Sequenced input: blood. These receptors came from a man between 18 and 35 years old with Graves' ophthalmopathy.

This clonotype was picked up many times. V and J are TRBV13 and TRBJ1-5; 9 bases fit TRBD1. CDR3 length: 16 residues. The V segment lost 5 bases and the J segment 1 base; nucleotides outside the gene matches: 6. Germline CDR1 PRHDT, CDR2 FYEKMQ (reference sequence). CDR3 residues: CASSRWTGASNQPQHF. The CDR3 nucleotides read TGTGCCAGCAGCCGATGGACAGGGGCAAGCAATCAGCCCCAGCATTTT.

This clonotype was observed at least ten times. The gene calls are TRBV10-1 and TRBJ2-7, with D unresolved. V lost 3 bases to trimming and J lost 3 bases, with 6 bases between them. The CDR3 spans 12 residues. The germline CDR1 and CDR2 sequences are WNHNN and SYGVQD (reference sequence). CDR3 sequence: CASSDPGYEQYF. CDR3 bases: TGCGCCAGCAGTGATCCGGGCTACGAGCAGTACTTC.

The chain couples TRBV4-1 to TRBJ1-2; D is unclear. The CDR3 extends over 14 amino acids. CDR1 and CDR2 (germline): MGHRA, YSYEKL. Trimming pared 1 base from V and 0 bases from J, leaving 6 bases between. The CDR3 DNA reads TGCGCCAGCAGCCAAGTGCTAGCTAACTATGGCTACACCTTC. The encoded protein is CASSQVLANYGYTF.

The sample holds a few counts of this clonotype. The chain uses TRBV5-1 and TRBJ1-3; D unclear. Per germline, CDR1 SGHRS and CDR2 YFSETQ. With 3 bases removed from V and 2 bases from J, the gap between germline ends came to 30 bases. This CDR3 spans 21 amino acids. CDR3 region: CASSSTPTGYSRDFAGNTIYF. In DNA form, the CDR3 reads TGCGCCAGCAGCTCAACCCCGACGGGGTATTCAAGGGATTTCGCTGGAAACACCATATATTTT. The full variable domain, its missing parts supplied by reference TRBV5-1 and TRBJ1-3, is KAGVTQTPRYLIKTRGQQVTLSCSPISGHRSVSWYQQTPGQGLQFLFEYFSETQRNKGNFPGRFSGRQFSNSRSEMNVSTLELGDSALYLCASSSTPTGYSRDFAGNTIYFGEGSWLTVV.

This clonotype was observed a handful of times. The J gene is TRBJ1-3, the V gene TRBV27; D unresolved. Per germline, CDR1 MNHEY and CDR2 SMNVEV (reference sequence). Trimming removed 6 bases at V and 6 bases at J, with 18 bases between. The CDR3 extends over 15 amino acids. CDR3 bases: TGTGCCAGCAGGTCCCCCTCCTTGGGATTAAACACCATATATTTT. Translating gives CASRSPSLGLNTIYF.

Of note for this clonotype: One end of the junction does not line up with germline, which may come from a read error. This chain joins TRBV19 and TRBJ2-7, with D tentatively TRBD2 (7 bases). Germline V gene sequence: CDR1 LNHDA, CDR2 SQIVND (reference sequence). This CDR3 comprises 14 residues. CDR3 DNA sequence: TGTGCCAGTCGGGGGGCAGCCAGGCTTGACGAGGAGTACTTC. As protein: CASRGAARLDEEYF. The full variable domain, rest sourced from reference TRBV19 and TRBJ2-7, is DGGITQSPKYLFRKEGQNVTLSCEQNLNHDAMYWYRQDPGQGLRLIYYSQIVNDFQKGDIAEGYSVSREKKESFPLTVTSAQKNPTAFYLCASRGAARLDEEYFGPGTRLTVT.

This clonotype was seen at least ten times. V usage is TRBV29-1 and J usage is TRBJ1-1, with D uncertain. V lost 1 base and J lost 5, with 11 bases in between. Germline V CDR1 and CDR2: SQVTM, ANQGSEA. This CDR3 is 13 amino acids long. The CDR3 sequence is CSVEVVVGTEAFF. CDR3 nucleotide sequence: TGCAGCGTTGAAGTAGTAGTGGGGACTGAAGCTTTCTTT. The full variable domain, in which reference TRBV29-1 and TRBJ1-1 provide the parts outside the CDR3, is SAVISQKPSRDICQRGTSLTIQCQVDSQVTMMFWYRQQPGQSLTLIATANQGSEATYESGFVIDKFPISRPNLTFSTLTVSNMSPEDSSIYLCSVEVVVGTEAFFGQGTRLTVV.

The rearrangement links TRBV5-6 to TRBJ1-3, with TRBD1 matching over 8 bases. The CDR3 runs to 16 residues. With V trimmed by 1 base and J by 3 bases, 6 bases remained unmatched. In germline, CDR1 is SGHDT, CDR2 YYEEEE. The CDR3 loop reads CASSLRDRGGGNTIYF. DNA for the CDR3: TGTGCCAGCAGCTTGAGAGACAGGGGAGGTGGAAACACCATATATTTT. Supplemented by reference TRBV5-6 and TRBJ1-3, the full variable domain reads DAGVTQSPTHLIKTRGQQVTLRCSPKSGHDTVSWYQQALGQGPQFIFQYYEEEERQRGNFPDRFSGHQFPNYSSELNVNALLLGDSALYLCASSLRDRGGGNTIYFGEGSWLTVV.

This chain joins TRBV19 and TRBJ2-7, with 11 bases aligning to TRBD2. The J segment lost 3 bases and the V segment lost 4 bases, leaving 2 bases of the junction unmatched. Germline V gene data show CDR1 as LNHDA and CDR2 as SQIVND (reference sequence). CDR3 length equals 14 residues. CDR3 DNA: TGTGCCAGTAGTAGACTAGCGGGGAACTACGAGCAGTACTTC. Its translation: CASSRLAGNYEQYF.

This chain connects TRBV6-1 to TRBJ2-1, with 13 bases lining up with TRBD2. V lost 6 bases, J lost 8 bases, and 7 bases stayed unmatched. Per germline, CDR1 MNHNS and CDR2 SASEGT. This CDR3 contains 15 residues. CDR3: CASRKLAGGRDEQFF. The CDR3 DNA follows: TGTGCCAGCAGGAAACTAGCGGGGGGGAGGGATGAGCAGTTCTTC.

Ten or more counts support this clonotype. The chain is built from TRBV20-1 and TRBJ2-2; D is ambiguous. This CDR3 is built from 13 residues. Germline lookup yields CDR1 DFQATT and CDR2 SNEGSKA (reference sequence). V lost 0 bases to trimming and J lost 8 bases, with 10 bases between them. CDR3 bases: TGCAGTGCTAGAGAACCCATGGGGGGGGAGCTGTTTTTT. Protein sequence: CSAREPMGGELFF.

This clonotype was counted a few times. A much larger clone is a single base away; this may be a read error. This chain links TRBV5-5 with TRBJ1-1; TRBD1 might be the D (6 bases). Germline V CDR1 and CDR2: SGHKS, YYEKEE (reference sequence). The length of the CDR3 is 16 residues. The CDR3 spells CASRVGRGGVNTEALF. CDR3 sequence (DNA): TGTGCCAGCAGAGTAGGGAGGGGGGGCGTGAACACTGAAGCTCTCTTT.

Many counts were recorded for this clonotype. The V and J genes are TRBV7-3 and TRBJ2-5; a weak D match, TRBD2 (5 bases). The length of the CDR3 is 13 residues. Trimming stripped 2 bases from V and 4 bases from J, with 8 bases between. Germline CDR1 SGHTA, CDR2 FQGTGA. Here the CDR3 reads CASSLEGRETQYF. CDR3 DNA: TGTGCCAGCAGCTTAGAGGGCAGAGAGACCCAGTACTTC.

The chain joins TRBV6-9 to TRBJ1-2; 8 positions agree with TRBD1. Germline CDR1 is MNHGY and CDR2 is SVAAGI. The CDR3 is made up of 17 amino acids. Trimming removed 3 bases from V and 6 bases from J; junction bases left unmatched: 15. The DNA for the CDR3 is TGTGCCAGCAGTTACTTTCGTGTAGGACAGGGCCGTGATGGCTACACCTTC. Translating it yields CASSYFRVGQGRDGYTF.

A note on this clonotype: A junction boundary mismatches the germline segment, possibly from a read error. The genes are TRBV29-1 and TRBJ2-5; D is ambiguous. Germline CDR1 and CDR2: SQVTM and ANQGSEA. The CDR3 spans 15 residues. As DNA, the CDR3 is TGCAGCGTATCCGGGCACAAAAAAAACCAAGAGGCCCAGTACTTC. Translation gives CSVSGHKKNQEAQYF.

This clonotype was seen at least ten times. The V gene is TRBV20-1, the J gene TRBJ1-2; D gene unclear. Germline V lookup: CDR1 DFQATT, CDR2 SNEGSKA (reference sequence). V lost 4 bases to trimming and J lost 6 bases, with 12 bases between them. The CDR3 totals 12 residues. The CDR3 region is CSAKKGQDGYTF. CDR3 sequence (DNA): TGCAGTGCTAAGAAAGGGCAGGATGGCTACACCTTC.

This clonotype was observed many times. The V and J genes are TRBV20-1 and TRBJ2-7; 10 positions agree with TRBD1. Germline assignment: CDR1 DFQATT and CDR2 SNEGSKA (reference sequence). The CDR3 consists of 16 residues. The trim removed 5 bases at V and 4 bases at J, leaving 14 bases unmatched. In nucleotides, the CDR3 is TGCAGTGCTGCCATTACTGGGACAGGGGCGCCTTACGAGCAGTACTTC. Encoded protein: CSAAITGTGAPYEQYF.

The genes are TRBV2 and TRBJ2-3; 8 bases match TRBD1. CDR1 is SNHLY, CDR2 FYNNEI, per germline. With V trimmed by 4 bases and J by 4 bases, 10 bases remained unmatched. CDR3 size: 16 residues. CDR3 protein: CASSVLGTGESDTQYF. In nucleotides, the CDR3 is TGTGCCAGCAGTGTGCTCGGGACAGGAGAGTCAGATACGCAGTATTTT.

Many counts were recorded for this clonotype. The chain couples TRBV20-1 to TRBJ2-5; 8 nucleotides line up with TRBD2. The junction had 11 bases not matched to a gene; V was cut back by 4 bases and J by 10 bases. The V gene's germline CDR1 is DFQATT and CDR2 SNEGSKA (reference sequence). The CDR3 has 13 amino acids. As DNA, the CDR3 is TGCAGTGCTACTGAGCGGGGGAAAGACGACCAGTACTTC. It specifies CSATERGKDDQYF.